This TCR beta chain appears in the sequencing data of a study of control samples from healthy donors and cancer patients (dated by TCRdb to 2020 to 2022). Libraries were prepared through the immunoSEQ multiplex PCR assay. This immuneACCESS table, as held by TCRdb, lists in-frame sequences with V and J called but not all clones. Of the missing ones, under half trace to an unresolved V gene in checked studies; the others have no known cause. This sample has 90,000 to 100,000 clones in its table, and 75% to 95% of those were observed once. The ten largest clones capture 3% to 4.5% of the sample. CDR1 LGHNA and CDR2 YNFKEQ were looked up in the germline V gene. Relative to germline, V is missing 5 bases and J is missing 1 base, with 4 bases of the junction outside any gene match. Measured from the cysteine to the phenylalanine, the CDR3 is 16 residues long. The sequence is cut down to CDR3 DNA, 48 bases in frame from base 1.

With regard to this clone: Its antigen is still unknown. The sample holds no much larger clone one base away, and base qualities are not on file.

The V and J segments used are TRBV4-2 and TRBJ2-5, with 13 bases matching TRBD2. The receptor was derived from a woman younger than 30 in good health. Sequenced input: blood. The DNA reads TGTGCCAGCAGCGGAAGACTAGCGGGGGGCCAAGAGACCCAGTACTTC. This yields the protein CASSGRLAGGQETQYF.